These T cell receptor beta chains were read from a single sample in a study of response to subunit inactivated influenza vaccine. One entry per CDR3 protein, called by TCRdb with MiXCR from the RT-PCR reads. Of approximately 490,000 distinct CDR3 sequences listed, around 7.9% are singletons. The specimen was PBMCs from blood, collected 23 months after vaccination. The receptor source for this set is a man aged 50 to 75 who received an inactivated influenza vaccine. Both conserved end residues are part of each CDR3. The D gene is left open where the match is weak. A row's size may be missing; if present it is once, few, many or a size class.

v_call	j_call	d_call	clone_size	cdr3_aa	cdr3_nt
TRBV4-3	TRBJ1-6	NA	NA	CASSQEERPNSPLHF	TGCGCCAGCAGCCAAGAAGAGCGGCCAAATTCACCCCTCCACTTT
TRBV20-1	TRBJ1-1	TRBD1	few	CSARGTGGGRTEAFF	TGCAGTGCTAGAGGCACAGGGGGAGGAAGAACTGAAGCTTTCTTT
TRBV7-6	TRBJ2-1	TRBD1	NA	CASSPQSGQGSNEQFF	TGTGCCAGCAGCCCACAGTCGGGACAGGGAAGCAATGAGCAGTTCTTC
TRBV24-1	TRBJ2-2	TRBD2	many	CATSDRTSSYPGTGELFF	TGTGCCACCAGTGATAGGACTAGCTCCTACCCCGGGACCGGGGAGCTGTTTTTT
TRBV3-1	TRBJ2-5	NA	NA	CASSQDGGRRGQYF	TGTGCCAGCAGCCAAGATGGCGGCCGCCGAGGCCAGTACTTC
TRBV30	TRBJ2-3	NA	few	CAGNEGADTQYF	TGTGCCGGGAATGAGGGGGCAGATACGCAGTATTTT
TRBV20-1	TRBJ1-6	NA	few	CSARDRNRPNSPLHF	TGCAGTGCTAGAGATCGCAACAGACCAAATTCACCCCTCCACTTT
TRBV7-2	TRBJ2-7	TRBD2	few	CASSLGTSGSPGF	TGTGCCAGCAGCTTAGGGACTAGCGGGAGTCCGGGGTTC
TRBV6-5	TRBJ1-2	TRBD1	NA	CASSNLRQGKGYTF	TGTGCCAGCAGTAACCTCAGACAGGGGAAGGGCTACACCTTC
TRBV20-1	TRBJ1-6	TRBD1	few	CSAQGQGNSPLHF	TGCAGTGCCCAGGGACAGGGTAATTCACCCCTCCACTTT
TRBV27	TRBJ1-1	NA	few	CASSRPGTTEAFF	TGTGCCAGCAGCCGTCCAGGGACCACTGAAGCTTTCTTT
TRBV28	TRBJ2-1	TRBD1	many	CASKPTGGAYNEQFF	TGTGCCAGCAAACCCACAGGGGGCGCTTACAATGAGCAGTTCTTC
TRBV4-2	TRBJ2-1	NA	many	CASSQTMTEGYGQFF	TGTGCCAGCAGCCAAACAATGACAGAAGGGTATGGGCAGTTCTTC
TRBV3-1	TRBJ2-1	NA	few	CAHKRGGWSYNEQFF	TGTGCCCACAAGAGGGGTGGGTGGTCCTACAATGAGCAGTTCTTC
TRBV15	TRBJ2-1	NA	many	CATSRDTTRRIRYNEQFF	TGTGCCACCAGCAGAGATACGACGAGACGAATACGGTACAATGAGCAGTTCTTC
TRBV10-3	TRBJ1-1	NA	few	CAISERLIGGNTEAFF	TGTGCCATCAGTGAGAGATTGATAGGGGGGAACACTGAAGCTTTCTTT
TRBV14	TRBJ2-3	NA	many	CASSHPLRGSDTQYF	TGTGCCAGCAGCCACCCACTTAGAGGCTCAGATACGCAGTATTTT
TRBV20-1	TRBJ2-1	NA	NA	CSAIGSHEQFF	TGCAGTGCTATCGGGAGCCATGAGCAGTTCTTC
TRBV24-1	TRBJ1-5	NA	many	CATPRGASSDSNQPQHF	TGTGCCACCCCAAGGGGGGCATCTTCCGATAGCAATCAGCCCCAGCATTTT
TRBV20-1	TRBJ2-7	TRBD2	few	CSARPGSGGSYEQYF	TGCAGTGCTAGACCTGGTAGCGGGGGATCCTACGAGCAGTACTTC
TRBV20-1	TRBJ1-4	TRBD1	NA	CSARTGGDNEKLFF	TGCAGTGCTAGAACAGGGGGGGATAATGAAAAACTGTTTTTT
TRBV4-1	TRBJ1-2	TRBD1	many	CASSQDLGQGGYGYTF	TGCGCCAGCAGCCAAGATCTAGGACAGGGGGGATATGGCTACACCTTC
TRBV5-1	TRBJ2-7	NA	many	CASSLGRETSYEQYF	TGCGCCAGCAGCTTGGGAAGGGAAACCTCCTACGAGCAGTACTTC
TRBV6-1	TRBJ2-1	NA	NA	CASSLAENYNEQFF	TGTGCCAGCAGTCTAGCAGAAAACTACAATGAGCAGTTCTTC
TRBV28	TRBJ2-5	NA	NA	CASSLSHSGETQYF	TGTGCCAGCAGTTTATCTCATTCGGGGGAGACCCAGTACTTC
TRBV9	TRBJ2-7	TRBD2	NA	CASSVSGSVTEQYF	TGTGCCAGCAGCGTTAGCGGGAGCGTTACCGAGCAGTACTTC
TRBV29-1	TRBJ2-7	NA	NA	CSVTQWGSYEQYF	TGCAGCGTTACCCAGTGGGGCAGCTACGAGCAGTACTTC
TRBV18	TRBJ2-3	TRBD2	many	CASSPPATSGMLTQYF	TGTGCCAGCTCACCACCGGCCACTAGCGGGATGTTAACGCAGTATTTT
TRBV27	TRBJ2-3	NA	many	CASSLSGGRQYF	TGTGCCAGCAGTTTATCGGGGGGAAGGCAGTATTTT
TRBV20-1	TRBJ2-7	NA	many	CSARGAGNEQYF	TGCAGTGCTAGAGGGGCCGGGAACGAGCAGTACTTC
TRBV2	TRBJ2-2	TRBD1	NA	CAIRDGDRGLVWNTGELFF	TGTGCCATCCGAGATGGGGACAGGGGTTTAGTGTGGAACACCGGGGAGCTGTTTTTT
TRBV5-5	TRBJ1-4	NA	few	CASSQWAGELNEKLFF	TGTGCCAGCAGCCAGTGGGCAGGGGAATTAAATGAAAAACTGTTTTTT
TRBV9	TRBJ2-7	TRBD1	few	CASSVGDSYEQYF	TGTGCCAGCAGCGTAGGGGACAGCTACGAGCAGTACTTC
TRBV4-3	TRBJ2-1	TRBD1	many	CASSQRQGGGEQFF	TGCGCCAGCAGCCAGAGACAGGGGGGGGGTGAGCAGTTCTTC
TRBV7-6	TRBJ2-2	NA	many	CASSLSPGSTGELFF	TGTGCCAGCAGCTTATCCCCGGGTAGCACCGGGGAGCTGTTTTTT
TRBV20-1	TRBJ1-3	NA	few	CSARWSGAGNTIYF	TGCAGTGCTAGGTGGTCTGGCGCTGGAAACACCATATATTTT
TRBV5-1	TRBJ1-2	TRBD1	many	CASSSWTGSVDGYTF	TGCGCCAGCAGCTCGTGGACAGGGTCGGTCGATGGCTACACCTTC
TRBV6-5	TRBJ2-2	TRBD2	many	CASSFGLGGTGELFF	TGTGCCAGCAGTTTCGGACTAGGCGGCACCGGGGAGCTGTTTTTT
TRBV27	TRBJ2-7	TRBD2	NA	CASSPKVGGPRQYF	TGTGCCAGCAGTCCAAAGGTGGGAGGGCCGAGGCAGTACTTC
TRBV5-1	TRBJ2-7	NA	NA	CASSPPLNYEQYF	TGCGCCAGCAGCCCCCCACTAAACTACGAGCAGTACTTC
TRBV29-1	TRBJ1-5	TRBD1	few	CSASTGVNQPQHF	TGCAGCGCCTCGACAGGGGTCAATCAGCCCCAGCATTTT
TRBV20-1	TRBJ2-2	NA	NA	CSAWGPTLTVTGELFF	TGCAGTGCCTGGGGGCCTACGTTAACGGTCACCGGGGAGCTGTTTTTT
TRBV19	TRBJ2-6	NA	NA	CASSIFFSGANVLTF	TGTGCCAGTAGTATTTTCTTCTCTGGGGCCAACGTCCTGACTTTC
TRBV7-9	TRBJ2-4	TRBD1	NA	CASSQTGGLLAKNIQYF	TGTGCCAGCAGCCAAACAGGGGGTTTGTTAGCCAAAAACATTCAGTACTTC
TRBV9	TRBJ2-1	NA	NA	CASSVASGLYYNEQFF	TGTGCCAGCAGCGTCGCGAGCGGGTTGTACTACAATGAGCAGTTCTTC
TRBV27	TRBJ2-7	TRBD1	few	CASSISRTGGFTYEQYF	TGTGCCAGCAGTATTTCCCGGACAGGGGGATTTACATACGAGCAGTACTTC
TRBV6-2/TRBV6-3	TRBJ1-5	NA	few	CASSYLRDGHSNQPQHF	TGTGCCAGCAGTTACCTCCGGGACGGACATAGCAATCAGCCCCAGCATTTT
TRBV10-3	TRBJ1-4	NA	NA	CATQQGTNEKLFF	TGTGCCACCCAACAGGGTACTAATGAAAAACTGTTTTTT
TRBV9	TRBJ2-7	TRBD2	many	CASSPRLAGGYEQYF	TGTGCCAGCAGCCCCAGACTAGCGGGAGGGTACGAGCAGTACTTC
TRBV6-6	TRBJ2-2	NA	few	CASSYRGSGELFF	TGTGCCAGCAGTTACCGTGGGTCCGGGGAGCTGTTTTTT
TRBV28	TRBJ2-6	NA	NA	CASRPGRSSGANVLTF	TGTGCCAGCAGGCCCGGACGGAGCTCTGGGGCCAACGTCCTGACTTTC
TRBV7-2	TRBJ1-5	NA	few	CASSLEWGNQPQHF	TGTGCCAGCAGCTTAGAATGGGGAAATCAGCCCCAGCATTTT
TRBV20-1	TRBJ2-3	TRBD2	many	CSMEAGGQTDTQYF	TGCAGTATGGAAGCGGGGGGGCAAACAGATACGCAGTATTTT
TRBV20-1	TRBJ2-7	NA	NA	CSASFLGEQYF	TGCAGTGCTAGCTTTTTGGGGGAGCAGTACTTC
TRBV30	TRBJ1-5	NA	NA	CAWSVHGVGYQPQHF	TGTGCCTGGAGTGTACATGGGGTCGGGTATCAGCCCCAGCATTTT
TRBV6-2/TRBV6-3	TRBJ2-2	TRBD1	few	CASTLQGQGGTGELFF	TGTGCCAGCACCCTTCAGGGACAGGGTGGAACCGGGGAGCTGTTTTTT
TRBV10-2	TRBJ1-5	NA	few	CASSDYAGVQPQHF	TGCGCCAGCAGTGACTACGCAGGGGTGCAGCCCCAGCATTTT
TRBV12-3/TRBV12-4	TRBJ2-1	TRBD1	many	CASSSGTGEKFF	TGTGCCAGCAGTTCGGGGACAGGGGAAAAGTTCTTC